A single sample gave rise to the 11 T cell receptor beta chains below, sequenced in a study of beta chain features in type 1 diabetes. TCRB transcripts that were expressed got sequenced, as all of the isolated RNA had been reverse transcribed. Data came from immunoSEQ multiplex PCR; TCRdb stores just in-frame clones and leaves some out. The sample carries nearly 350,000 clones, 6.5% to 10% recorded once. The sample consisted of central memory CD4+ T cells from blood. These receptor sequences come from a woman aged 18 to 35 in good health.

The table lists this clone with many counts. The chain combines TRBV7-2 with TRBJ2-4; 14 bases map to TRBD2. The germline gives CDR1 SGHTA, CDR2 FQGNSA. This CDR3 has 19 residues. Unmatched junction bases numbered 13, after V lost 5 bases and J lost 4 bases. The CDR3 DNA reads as TGTGCCAGCAGCATTTCCTCCGGGACTAGCGGGGGAGCTAAAAACATTCAGTACTTC. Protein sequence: CASSISSGTSGGAKNIQYF.

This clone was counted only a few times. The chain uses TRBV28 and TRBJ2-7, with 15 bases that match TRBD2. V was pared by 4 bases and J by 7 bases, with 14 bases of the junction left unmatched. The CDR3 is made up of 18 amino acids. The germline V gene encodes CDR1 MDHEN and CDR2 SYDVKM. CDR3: CASSSGLAGGWAIGEQYF. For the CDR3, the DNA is TGTGCCAGCAGTTCGGGACTAGCGGGAGGATGGGCTATCGGGGAGCAGTACTTC.

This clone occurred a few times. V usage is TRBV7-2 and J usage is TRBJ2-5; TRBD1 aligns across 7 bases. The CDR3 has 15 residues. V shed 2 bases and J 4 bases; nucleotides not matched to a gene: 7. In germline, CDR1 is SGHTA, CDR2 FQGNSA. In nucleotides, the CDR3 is TGTGCCAGCAGCTTATATCGGTACAGGGGAGAGACCCAGTACTTC. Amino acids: CASSLYRYRGETQYF.

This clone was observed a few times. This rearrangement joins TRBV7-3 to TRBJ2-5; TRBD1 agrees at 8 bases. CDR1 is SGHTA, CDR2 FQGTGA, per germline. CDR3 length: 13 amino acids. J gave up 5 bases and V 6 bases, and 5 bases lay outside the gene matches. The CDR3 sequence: CASRRTGSETQYF. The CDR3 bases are TGTGCCAGCAGACGGACAGGGAGCGAGACCCAGTACTTC.

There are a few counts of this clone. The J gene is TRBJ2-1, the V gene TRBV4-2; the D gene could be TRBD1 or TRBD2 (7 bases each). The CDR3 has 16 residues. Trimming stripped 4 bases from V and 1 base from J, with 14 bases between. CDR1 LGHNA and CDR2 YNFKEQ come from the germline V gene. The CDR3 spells CASSLQGRGSYNEQFF. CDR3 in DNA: TGTGCCAGCAGCCTACAGGGGAGGGGGTCCTACAATGAGCAGTTCTTC.

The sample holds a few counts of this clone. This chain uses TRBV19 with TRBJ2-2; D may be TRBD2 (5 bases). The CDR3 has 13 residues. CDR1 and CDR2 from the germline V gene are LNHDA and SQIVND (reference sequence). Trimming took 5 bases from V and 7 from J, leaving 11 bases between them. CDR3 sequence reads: CASSADRDGELFF. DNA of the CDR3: TGTGCCAGTAGTGCGGATCGGGACGGGGAGCTGTTTTTT.

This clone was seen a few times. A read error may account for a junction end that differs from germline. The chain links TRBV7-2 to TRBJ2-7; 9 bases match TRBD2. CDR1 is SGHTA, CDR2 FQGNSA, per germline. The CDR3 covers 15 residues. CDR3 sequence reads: CASSILAGLYGEQHF. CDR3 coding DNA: TGTGCCAGCAGCATTCTAGCGGGACTATATGGGGAGCAGCACTTC.

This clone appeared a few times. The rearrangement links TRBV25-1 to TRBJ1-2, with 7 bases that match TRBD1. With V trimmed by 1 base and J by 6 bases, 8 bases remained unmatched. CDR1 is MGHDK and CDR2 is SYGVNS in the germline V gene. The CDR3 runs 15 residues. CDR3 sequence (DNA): TGTGCCAGCAGTGAATTTATACAGGGGTTACATGGCTACACCTTC. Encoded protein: CASSEFIQGLHGYTF.

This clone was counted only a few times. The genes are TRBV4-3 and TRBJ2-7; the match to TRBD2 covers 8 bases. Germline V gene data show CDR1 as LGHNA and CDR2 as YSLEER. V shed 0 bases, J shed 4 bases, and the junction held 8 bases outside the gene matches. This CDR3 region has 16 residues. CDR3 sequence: CASSQDPGTRRYEQYF. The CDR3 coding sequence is TGCGCCAGCAGCCAAGATCCCGGGACTAGAAGATACGAGCAGTACTTC.

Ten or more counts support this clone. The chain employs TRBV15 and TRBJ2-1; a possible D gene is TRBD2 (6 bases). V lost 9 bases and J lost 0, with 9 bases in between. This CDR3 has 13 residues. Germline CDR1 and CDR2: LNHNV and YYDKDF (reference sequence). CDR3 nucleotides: TGTGCCACAGCGGGTGGCTCCTACAATGAGCAGTTCTTC. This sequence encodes CATAGGSYNEQFF.

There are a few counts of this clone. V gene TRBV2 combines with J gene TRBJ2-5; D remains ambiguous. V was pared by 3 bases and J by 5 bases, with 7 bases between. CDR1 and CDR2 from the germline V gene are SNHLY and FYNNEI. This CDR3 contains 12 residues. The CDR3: CASSDHSETQYF. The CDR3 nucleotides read TGTGCCAGCAGTGATCACTCGGAGACCCAGTACTTC.